A selection of T cell receptor beta chains follows, all from one sample in a study of blood T cell repertoires in COVID-19. The table came from immunoSEQ multiplex PCR; TCRdb's copy has only in-frame clones and leaves some out. Among approximately 200,000 clones listed, about 80% were seen once. Sequenced input: PBMCs or T cells enriched from blood (not recorded which). These receptors were taken from a middle-aged woman with acute COVID-19. Both conserved end residues are part of each CDR3. The D gene is left open where the match is weak. Clone size appears in some rows only: once, few, many, or a class for an expanded clone.

j_call: TRBJ2-7; clone_size: -; v_call: TRBV5-1; d_call: -; cdr3_aa: CASSPGDGSEQYF; cdr3_nt: TGCGCCAGCAGCCCGGGGGACGGAAGCGAGCAGTACTTC
j_call: TRBJ1-1; clone_size: -; v_call: TRBV5-6; d_call: TRBD1; cdr3_aa: CASSSTGVTEAFF; cdr3_nt: TGTGCCAGCAGCTCAACAGGGGTCACTGAAGCTTTCTTT
j_call: TRBJ2-1; clone_size: once; v_call: TRBV5-6; d_call: TRBD2; cdr3_aa: CASSFLGTIYNEQFF; cdr3_nt: TGTGCCAGCAGCTTCCTTGGGACTATATACAATGAGCAGTTCTTC
j_call: TRBJ2-7; clone_size: few; v_call: TRBV5-5; d_call: TRBD2; cdr3_aa: CASSLASGRRRYEQYF; cdr3_nt: TGTGCCAGCAGCTTGGCCAGCGGGAGGCGGAGGTACGAGCAGTACTTC
j_call: TRBJ2-7; clone_size: -; v_call: TRBV5-8; d_call: TRBD1; cdr3_aa: CASSWGYRGGDEQYF; cdr3_nt: TGTGCCAGCAGCTGGGGGTACAGGGGTGGGGACGAGCAGTACTTC
j_call: TRBJ2-6; clone_size: -; v_call: TRBV6-6; d_call: -; cdr3_aa: CASSLTGSGANVLTF; cdr3_nt: TGTGCCAGCAGTTTAACAGGGTCCGGGGCCAACGTCCTGACTTTC
j_call: TRBJ2-2; clone_size: few; v_call: TRBV4-3; d_call: -; cdr3_aa: CASSQGSRAGELFF; cdr3_nt: TGCGCCAGCAGCCAAGGCTCGCGAGCCGGGGAGCTGTTTTTT
j_call: TRBJ2-7; clone_size: once; v_call: TRBV10-2; d_call: TRBD2; cdr3_aa: CASSFGLGGDEQYF; cdr3_nt: TGCGCCAGCAGTTTTGGACTGGGAGGGGACGAGCAGTACTTC
j_call: TRBJ2-7; clone_size: -; v_call: TRBV5-5; d_call: TRBD2; cdr3_aa: CASSLVEGGRYEQYF; cdr3_nt: TGTGCCAGCAGCTTGGTGGAGGGAGGGCGCTACGAGCAGTACTTC
j_call: TRBJ1-2; clone_size: -; v_call: TRBV30; d_call: TRBD1; cdr3_aa: CAWSKDREYFGYTF; cdr3_nt: TGTGCCTGGAGTAAGGACAGGGAGTACTTTGGCTACACCTTC
j_call: TRBJ1-1; clone_size: -; v_call: TRBV10-1; d_call: TRBD1; cdr3_aa: CASSGTGGKAFF; cdr3_nt: TGCGCCAGCAGTGGAACAGGGGGGAAAGCTTTCTTT
j_call: TRBJ1-1; clone_size: -; v_call: TRBV5-1; d_call: -; cdr3_aa: CASTQTVNTEAFF; cdr3_nt: TGCGCCAGCACCCAAACAGTGAACACTGAAGCTTTCTTT
j_call: TRBJ2-3; clone_size: -; v_call: TRBV28; d_call: TRBD2; cdr3_aa: CASSSGGTDTQYF; cdr3_nt: TGTGCCAGCAGTTCGGGGGGGACGGATACGCAGTATTTT
j_call: TRBJ1-2; clone_size: -; v_call: TRBV5-4; d_call: TRBD1; cdr3_aa: CASSSDRGRGGGYGYTF; cdr3_nt: TGTGCCAGCAGCTCGGACAGGGGAAGGGGAGGCGGCTATGGCTACACCTTC
j_call: TRBJ1-4; clone_size: -; v_call: TRBV10-2; d_call: -; cdr3_aa: CASSESFQNEKLFF; cdr3_nt: TGCGCCAGCAGTGAGTCTTTTCAGAATGAAAAACTGTTTTTT
j_call: TRBJ2-5; clone_size: -; v_call: TRBV11-3; d_call: TRBD1; cdr3_aa: CASSLTGGGETQYF; cdr3_nt: TGTGCCAGCAGCTTAACAGGGGGCGGCGAGACCCAGTACTTC
j_call: TRBJ1-6; clone_size: -; v_call: TRBV7-9; d_call: TRBD1; cdr3_aa: CASSQGQGGSPLHF; cdr3_nt: TGTGCCAGCAGCCAGGGACAGGGAGGTTCACCCCTCCACTTT
j_call: TRBJ1-1; clone_size: once; v_call: TRBV5-1; d_call: -; cdr3_aa: CASSLRRGNTEAFF; cdr3_nt: TGCGCCAGCAGCTTGAGACGGGGGAACACTGAAGCTTTCTTT
j_call: TRBJ2-6; clone_size: -; v_call: TRBV18; d_call: TRBD1; cdr3_aa: CASSPVAGGPRANVLTF; cdr3_nt: TGTGCCAGCTCACCAGTGGCAGGGGGCCCACGGGCCAACGTCCTGACTTTC
j_call: TRBJ1-2; clone_size: -; v_call: TRBV11-2; d_call: -; cdr3_aa: CASSENKPGNTF; cdr3_nt: TGTGCCAGCAGCGAAAATAAACCAGGGAACACCTTC
j_call: TRBJ1-5; clone_size: -; v_call: TRBV5-1; d_call: TRBD1; cdr3_aa: CASSLGQGDQPQHF; cdr3_nt: TGCGCCAGCAGCTTGGGGCAGGGGGATCAGCCCCAGCATTTT
j_call: TRBJ1-2; clone_size: medium-sized; v_call: TRBV7-9; d_call: -; cdr3_aa: CASSAAGRQRDGYTF; cdr3_nt: TGTGCCAGCAGCGCAGCGGGAAGGCAAAGGGATGGCTACACCTTC
j_call: TRBJ2-7; clone_size: -; v_call: TRBV27; d_call: -; cdr3_aa: CASSPVAGSYEQYF; cdr3_nt: TGTGCCAGCAGCCCTGTGGCGGGCTCCTACGAGCAGTACTTC
j_call: TRBJ2-1; clone_size: -; v_call: TRBV9; d_call: -; cdr3_aa: CASSVTRQVTYNEQFF; cdr3_nt: TGTGCCAGCAGCGTAACCCGACAGGTAACCTACAATGAGCAGTTCTTC
j_call: TRBJ1-1; clone_size: -; v_call: TRBV6-5; d_call: TRBD1; cdr3_aa: CASSIDRGPDTEAFF; cdr3_nt: TGTGCCAGCAGTATAGACAGGGGGCCGGACACTGAAGCTTTCTTT
j_call: TRBJ1-2; clone_size: few; v_call: TRBV19; d_call: TRBD1; cdr3_aa: CASSMGETGGVSGYTF; cdr3_nt: TGTGCCAGTAGTATGGGAGAGACAGGGGGCGTGAGTGGCTACACCTTC
j_call: TRBJ2-3; clone_size: -; v_call: TRBV30; d_call: TRBD2; cdr3_aa: CAWSVGLVNTQYF; cdr3_nt: TGTGCCTGGAGTGTAGGACTAGTAAATACGCAGTATTTT
j_call: TRBJ1-1; clone_size: -; v_call: TRBV2; d_call: -; cdr3_aa: CASCRGLNTEAFF; cdr3_nt: TGTGCCAGTTGCAGGGGATTGAACACTGAAGCTTTCTTT
j_call: TRBJ1-4; clone_size: once; v_call: TRBV28; d_call: TRBD1; cdr3_aa: CASRTGGAIEKLFF; cdr3_nt: TGTGCCAGCAGGACAGGGGGCGCCATTGAAAAACTGTTTTTT
j_call: TRBJ1-4; clone_size: -; v_call: TRBV4-2; d_call: TRBD1; cdr3_aa: CASSPRGPGEKLFF; cdr3_nt: TGTGCCAGCAGCCCCAGGGGGCCCGGGGAAAAACTGTTTTTT
j_call: TRBJ2-3; clone_size: -; v_call: TRBV5-1; d_call: TRBD2; cdr3_aa: CASSSPGLAGAIGTQYF; cdr3_nt: TGCGCCAGCAGCTCTCCTGGACTAGCGGGAGCTATAGGTACGCAGTATTTT
j_call: TRBJ2-3; clone_size: once; v_call: TRBV7-6; d_call: -; cdr3_aa: CASSLGQLTDTQYF; cdr3_nt: TGTGCCAGCAGCTTAGGACAGCTCACAGATACGCAGTATTTT
j_call: TRBJ1-1; clone_size: -; v_call: TRBV13; d_call: -; cdr3_aa: CASSFWGTGHTEAFF; cdr3_nt: TGTGCCAGCAGCTTTTGGGGAACAGGGCACACTGAAGCTTTCTTT
j_call: TRBJ2-7; clone_size: -; v_call: TRBV2; d_call: -; cdr3_aa: CASSQGKQYF; cdr3_nt: TGTGCCAGCAGTCAGGGGAAGCAGTACTTC
j_call: TRBJ2-1; clone_size: few; v_call: TRBV5-1; d_call: -; cdr3_aa: CASSPGSNEQFF; cdr3_nt: TGCGCCAGCAGCCCCGGGAGTAATGAGCAGTTCTTC
j_call: TRBJ2-1; clone_size: -; v_call: TRBV7-9; d_call: -; cdr3_aa: CASSSPLGAIGEQFF; cdr3_nt: TGTGCCAGCAGCTCCCCCCTTGGGGCGATCGGTGAGCAGTTCTTC
j_call: TRBJ1-3; clone_size: -; v_call: TRBV2; d_call: TRBD1; cdr3_aa: CASSAGGVGNTIYF; cdr3_nt: TGTGCCAGCAGTGCAGGGGGCGTTGGAAACACCATATATTTT
j_call: TRBJ1-5; clone_size: -; v_call: TRBV6-5; d_call: TRBD1; cdr3_aa: CASRPGGQGNQPQHF; cdr3_nt: TGTGCCAGCAGACCAGGCGGACAGGGCAATCAGCCCCAGCATTTT
j_call: TRBJ2-2; clone_size: -; v_call: TRBV10-3; d_call: TRBD1; cdr3_aa: CAISEEPGQVDTGELFF; cdr3_nt: TGTGCCATCAGTGAGGAACCGGGACAGGTTGATACCGGGGAGCTGTTTTTT
j_call: TRBJ1-6; clone_size: once; v_call: TRBV9; d_call: -; cdr3_aa: CASSVAMNSPLHF; cdr3_nt: TGTGCCAGCAGCGTAGCTATGAATTCACCCCTCCACTTT